This entry lists 9 T cell receptor beta chains sequenced from one sample in a study of blood T cell repertoires in COVID-19. Measured with immunoSEQ multiplex PCR; TCRdb has only the in-frame clones, and not every one. The sample consists of around 60,000 clones, over 75% of them appearing once. Input material: peripheral blood. The receptors here all came from a human donor in a cohort sampled during active COVID-19.

This chain connects TRBV27 to TRBJ2-1; 11 bases match TRBD2. Germline CDR1 and CDR2: MNHEY and SMNVEV (reference sequence). The CDR3 has 16 amino acids. Trimming took 6 bases from V and 7 from J; bases not matched to a gene: 11. The CDR3 region has the DNA TGTGCCAGCAGGCTAGCGGGAGGCACGCCGCGGAATGAGCAGTTCTTC. Protein: CASRLAGGTPRNEQFF.

Only a few counts were recorded for this clone. This rearrangement joins TRBV6-5 to TRBJ1-1, with 7 bases lining up with TRBD1. The junction had 6 bases not matched to a gene; V was cut back by 5 bases and J by 0 bases. The CDR3 is made up of 15 amino acids. Germline loops: CDR1 MNHEY, CDR2 SVGAGI. The CDR3: CASSKPGQMNTEAFF. CDR3 bases: TGTGCCAGCAGTAAACCGGGACAGATGAACACTGAAGCTTTCTTT.

The chain recombines TRBV12-2 with TRBJ1-2; the table's TRBD1 call for D was not verified on the DNA. TRBV12-2 is assigned pseudogene status. The CDR3 runs to 15 residues. CDR3 loop: CASRLGTVERYGYTF. The CDR3, as DNA: TGTGCAAGTCGCTTAGGGACAGTAGAACGCTATGGCTACACCTTC.

CDR3 nucleotides: TGTGCCAGCAGCCAGAACGGGGCCGGGGAGCTGTTTTTT. This sequence encodes CASSQNGAGELFF. The chain couples TRBV3-1 (or the pseudogene TRBV3-2) to TRBJ2-2, with D possibly matching TRBD2 (5 bases). Per germline, CDR1 LGHDT and CDR2 YNNKEL (reference sequence). V lost 3 bases and J 6 bases, leaving 8 bases between the germline ends. CDR3 length: 13 amino acids.

The chain is built from TRBV30 and TRBJ2-7; D unclear. Germline loops: CDR1 GTSNPN, CDR2 SVGIG (reference sequence). The V gene lost 1 base and the J gene lost 4 bases, with 8 bases spanning the gap. The CDR3 totals 12 residues. In nucleotides, the CDR3 is TGTGCCTGGAGTGACAGCCGGTACGAGCAGTACTTC. This gives the protein CAWSDSRYEQYF. Variable domain in full (rest from reference TRBV30 and TRBJ2-7): SQTIHQWPATLVQPVGSPLSLECTVEGTSNPNLYWYRQAAGRGLQLLFYSVGIGQISSEVPQNLSASRPQDRQFILSSKKLLLSDSGFYLCAWSDSRYEQYFGPGTRLTVT.

The chain links TRBV29-1 to TRBJ1-4; a possible D gene is TRBD1 (6 bases). In germline, CDR1 is SQVTM, CDR2 ANQGSEA. CDR3 length equals 16 residues. V lost 4 bases, J lost 3 bases, and 18 bases lay in between. CDR3 bases: TGCAGCGTTGTTCTGGGACAACCCATGGCTAATGAAAAACTGTTTTTT. Residues: CSVVLGQPMANEKLFF.

V is TRBV15 and J is TRBJ1-6; 8 bases are a match to TRBD1. This CDR3 region has 14 residues. Trimming cost V 9 bases and J 7 bases; bases outside gene matches: 8. Germline V CDR1 and CDR2: LNHNV, YYDKDF (reference sequence). In DNA form, the CDR3 reads TGTGCCACGGGAGCGGACAGGGTAAATTCACCCCTCCACTTT. Protein: CATGADRVNSPLHF.

The chain links TRBV6-2 or TRBV6-3 to TRBJ2-1; a possible D gene is TRBD2 (6 bases). V was clipped by 2 bases and J by 5 bases, with 10 bases between them. This CDR3 has 14 residues. Per the germline V gene, CDR1 is MNHEY and CDR2 is SVGEGT. The CDR3 reads CASSYHSGNNEQFF. CDR3 in DNA: TGTGCCAGCAGTTACCATAGCGGAAACAATGAGCAGTTCTTC.

J is TRBJ2-5 and V is TRBV7-8; 9 positions match TRBD2. Germline loops: CDR1 SGHVS, CDR2 FQNEAQ. The CDR3 is 15 amino acids. The V gene end was trimmed by 5 bases and the J gene end by 5 bases; junction bases not matched to a gene: 9. The CDR3 DNA is TGTGCCAGCAGCCCGCGGGGGGGCTTCACGGAGACCCAGTACTTC. Residues: CASSPRGGFTETQYF.